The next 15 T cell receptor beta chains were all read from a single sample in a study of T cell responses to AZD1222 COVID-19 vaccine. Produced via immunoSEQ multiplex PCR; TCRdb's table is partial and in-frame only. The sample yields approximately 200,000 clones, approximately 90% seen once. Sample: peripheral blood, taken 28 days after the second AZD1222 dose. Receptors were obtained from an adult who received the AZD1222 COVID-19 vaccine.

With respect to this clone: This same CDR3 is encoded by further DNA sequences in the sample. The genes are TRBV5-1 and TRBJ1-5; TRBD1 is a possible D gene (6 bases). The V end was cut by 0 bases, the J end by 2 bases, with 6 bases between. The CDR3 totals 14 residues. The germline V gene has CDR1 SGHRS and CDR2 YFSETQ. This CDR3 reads CASSLEGGNQPQHF. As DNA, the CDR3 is TGCGCCAGCAGCTTGGAGGGGGGCAATCAGCCCCAGCATTTT.

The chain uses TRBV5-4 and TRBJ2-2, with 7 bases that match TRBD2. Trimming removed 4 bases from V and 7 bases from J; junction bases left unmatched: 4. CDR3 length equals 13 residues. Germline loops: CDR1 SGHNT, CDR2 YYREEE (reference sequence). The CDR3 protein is CASSTWTSGELFF. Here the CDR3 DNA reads TGTGCCAGCAGCACCTGGACTAGCGGGGAGCTGTTTTTT.

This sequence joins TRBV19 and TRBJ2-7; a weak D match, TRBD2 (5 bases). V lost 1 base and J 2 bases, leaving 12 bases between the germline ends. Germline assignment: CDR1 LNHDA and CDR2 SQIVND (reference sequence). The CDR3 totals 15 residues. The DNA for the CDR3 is TGTGCCAGTAGTATAGCGGAAAGGACTCCCTACGAGCAGTACTTC. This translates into CASSIAERTPYEQYF.

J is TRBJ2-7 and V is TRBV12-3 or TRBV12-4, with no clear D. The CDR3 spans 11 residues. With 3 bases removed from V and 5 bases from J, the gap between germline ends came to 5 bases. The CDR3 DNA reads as TGTGCCAGCAGTTTCAGCGACGAGCAGTACTTC. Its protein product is CASSFSDEQYF.

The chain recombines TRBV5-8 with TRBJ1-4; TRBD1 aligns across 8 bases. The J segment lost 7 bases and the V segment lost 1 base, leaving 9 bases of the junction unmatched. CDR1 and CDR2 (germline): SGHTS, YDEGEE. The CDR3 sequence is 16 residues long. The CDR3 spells CASSLPGTGKIEKLFF. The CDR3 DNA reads TGTGCCAGCAGCTTGCCAGGGACAGGAAAGATTGAAAAACTGTTTTTT.

CDR3: CASSRQGAPDEKLFF. Written as DNA, the CDR3 is TGTGCCAGCAGCAGACAGGGGGCGCCCGATGAAAAACTGTTTTTT. The chain uses TRBV5-5 and TRBJ1-4; 10 bases line up with TRBD1. The length of the CDR3 is 15 residues. Germline V lookup: CDR1 SGHKS, CDR2 YYEKEE (reference sequence). The junction had 6 bases not matched to a gene; V was cut back by 4 bases and J by 6 bases.

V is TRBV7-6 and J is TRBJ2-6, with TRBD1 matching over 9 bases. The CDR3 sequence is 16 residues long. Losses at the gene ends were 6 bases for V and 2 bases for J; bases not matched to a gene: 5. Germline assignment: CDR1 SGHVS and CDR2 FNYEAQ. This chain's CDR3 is CASSLQGAAGANVLTF. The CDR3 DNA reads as TGTGCCAGCAGTTTACAGGGGGCGGCTGGGGCCAACGTCCTGACTTTC.

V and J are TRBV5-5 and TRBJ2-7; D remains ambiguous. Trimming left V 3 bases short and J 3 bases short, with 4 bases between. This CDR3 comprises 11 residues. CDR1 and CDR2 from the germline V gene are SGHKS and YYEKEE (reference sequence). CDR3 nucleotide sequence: TGTGCCAGCAGCTCTTTCTACGAGCAGTACTTC. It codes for CASSSFYEQYF.

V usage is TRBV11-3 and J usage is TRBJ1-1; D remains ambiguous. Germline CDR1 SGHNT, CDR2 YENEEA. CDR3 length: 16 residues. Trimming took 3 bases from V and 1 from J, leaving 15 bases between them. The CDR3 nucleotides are TGTGCCAGCAGCTTCGACGCGAGAATGGGGAACACTGAAGCTTTCTTT. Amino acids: CASSFDARMGNTEAFF.

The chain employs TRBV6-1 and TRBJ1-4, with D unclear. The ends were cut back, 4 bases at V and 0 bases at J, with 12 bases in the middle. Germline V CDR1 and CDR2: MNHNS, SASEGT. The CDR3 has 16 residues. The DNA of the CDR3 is TGTGCCAGCAGTGTACAGTTAATCTCAACTAATGAAAAACTGTTTTTT. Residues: CASSVQLISTNEKLFF.

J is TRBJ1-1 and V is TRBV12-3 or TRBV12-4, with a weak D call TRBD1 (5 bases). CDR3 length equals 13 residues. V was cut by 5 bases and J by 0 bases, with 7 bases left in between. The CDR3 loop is CASSGHLNTEAFF. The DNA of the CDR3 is TGTGCCAGCAGTGGACACTTGAACACTGAAGCTTTCTTT.

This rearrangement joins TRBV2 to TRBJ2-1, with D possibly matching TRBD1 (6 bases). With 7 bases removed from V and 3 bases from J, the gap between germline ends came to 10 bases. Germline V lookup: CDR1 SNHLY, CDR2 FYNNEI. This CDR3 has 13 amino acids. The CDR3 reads CASMQGGYNEQFF. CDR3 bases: TGTGCCAGCATGCAAGGGGGCTACAATGAGCAGTTCTTC.

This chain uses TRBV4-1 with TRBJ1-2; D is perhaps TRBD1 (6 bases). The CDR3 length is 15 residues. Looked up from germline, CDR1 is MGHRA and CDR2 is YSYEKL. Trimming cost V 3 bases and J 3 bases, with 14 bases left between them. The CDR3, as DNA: TGCGCCAGCAGCCAGACAGGCGGGGTCTACTATGGCTACACCTTC. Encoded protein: CASSQTGGVYYGYTF.

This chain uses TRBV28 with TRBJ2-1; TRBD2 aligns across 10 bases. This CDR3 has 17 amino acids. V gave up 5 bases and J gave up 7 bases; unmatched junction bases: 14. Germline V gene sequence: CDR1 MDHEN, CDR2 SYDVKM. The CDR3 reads CASSRILASGRKNEQFF. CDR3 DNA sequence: TGTGCCAGCAGTCGGATCCTGGCTAGCGGGAGAAAGAATGAGCAGTTCTTC. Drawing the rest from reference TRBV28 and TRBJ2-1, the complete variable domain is DVKVTQSSRYLVKRTGEKVFLECVQDMDHENMFWYRQDPGLGLRLIYFSYDVKMKEKGDIPEGYSVSREKKERFSLILESASTNQTSMYLCASSRILASGRKNEQFFGPGTRLTVL.

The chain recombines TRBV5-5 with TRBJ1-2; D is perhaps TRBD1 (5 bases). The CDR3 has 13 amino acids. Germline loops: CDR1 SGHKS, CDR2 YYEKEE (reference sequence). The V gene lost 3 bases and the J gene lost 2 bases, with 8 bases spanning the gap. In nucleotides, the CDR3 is TGTGCCAGCAGCTGGGACGGCAACTATGGCTACACCTTC. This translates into CASSWDGNYGYTF. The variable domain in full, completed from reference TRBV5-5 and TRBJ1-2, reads DAGVTQSPTHLIKTRGQQVTLRCSPISGHKSVSWYQQVLGQGPQFIFQYYEKEERGRGNFPDRFSARQFPNYSSELNVNALLLGDSALYLCASSWDGNYGYTFGSGTRLTVV.